Described below is a single TCR beta chain sequence and its context. Its antigen is unidentified. V was pared by 6 bases and J by 4 bases, with 15 bases between. The CDR3 is made up of 14 amino acids. Germline V lookup: CDR1 SEHNR, CDR2 FQNEAQ (reference sequence). These data originate in a study of T cell responses to AZD1222 COVID-19 vaccine. Overall study results and limits: Clonal diversity may have been underestimated in mostly white British donors. Vaccine-associated CD4 TCRs spanned spike, dominant at 160-218 and 743-854. Only six individuals given AZD1222 were seropositive at baseline.

Whether given at about 4 or about 12 weeks, second doses were pooled. Sequenced by immunoSEQ multiplex PCR; TCRdb stores in-frame clones only, minus some. The sample carries just over 150,000 clones, more than 90% recorded once. This TCR was recovered from an adult who received the AZD1222 COVID-19 vaccine. The rearrangement links TRBV7-9 to TRBJ1-2; D might be TRBD1 (5 bases). The sequencing used peripheral blood, collected 28 days after the second AZD1222 dose. The CDR3 DNA reads as TGTGCCAGCAGATCCGGACAAGGAGGCTATGGCTACACCTTC. Its translation: CASRSGQGGYGYTF.